These T cell receptor beta chains were read from a single sample in a study of T cell repertoires in cytomegalovirus infection. TCRdb passed the reads through MiXCR, listing each CDR3 protein once. The sample holds approximately 97,000 distinct CDR3 sequences; about 15% are singletons and the top ten take approximately 7.9%. Sample: PBMCs. These receptors came from a human donor in good health (CMV status not recorded). Some clones in this sample may be carry-over from other donors' samples. The conserved cysteine and the conserved F or W are not part of the CDR3 here. The order of the fields is V gene, CDR3 protein.

TRBV7-2,ASSLRGVTGELF
TRBV5-1,ASSLPPTTGASNQPQH
TRBV6-6,ASSYGAGGLTDTQY
TRBV7-2,ASSLAGTVGPEAF
TRBV7-9,ASTVGGAHYGYT
TRBV29-1,SVEVPGQVIYEQY
TRBV20-1,SARDLTARVRRGASTGTQY
TRBV7-9,ASSPSDSYGYT
TRBV5-1,ASTVGGANTEAF
TRBV30,AWSRDRGDYGYT
TRBV25-1,AGETGVYEQY
TRBV2,ASTIAALLVNEQF
TRBV29-1,SAPGQGFEAF
TRBV20-1,SANRGTGIDEQF
TRBV7-9,ASSLYQGSTDTQY
TRBV2,ASRRLVGPEGGHT
TRBV7-6,ASSPGKANTEAF
TRBV29-1,SGGQGGNEQF
TRBV7-2,ASSARGRGGTDTQY
TRBV5-5,ASSLQGSAGELF